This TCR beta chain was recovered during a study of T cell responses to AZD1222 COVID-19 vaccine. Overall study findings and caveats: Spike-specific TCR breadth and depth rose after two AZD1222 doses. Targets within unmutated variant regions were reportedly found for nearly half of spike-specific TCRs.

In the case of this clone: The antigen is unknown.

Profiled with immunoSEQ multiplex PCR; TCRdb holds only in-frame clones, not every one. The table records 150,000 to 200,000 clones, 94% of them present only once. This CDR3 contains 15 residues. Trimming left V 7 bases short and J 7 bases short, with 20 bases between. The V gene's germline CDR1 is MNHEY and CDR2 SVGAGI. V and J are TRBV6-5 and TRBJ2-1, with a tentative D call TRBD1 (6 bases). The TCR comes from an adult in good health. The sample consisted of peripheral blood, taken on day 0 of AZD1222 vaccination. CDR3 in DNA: TGTGCCAGCATCGGAAGGGGGTTCCTCGGGAATGAGCAGTTCTTC. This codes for CASIGRGFLGNEQFF.